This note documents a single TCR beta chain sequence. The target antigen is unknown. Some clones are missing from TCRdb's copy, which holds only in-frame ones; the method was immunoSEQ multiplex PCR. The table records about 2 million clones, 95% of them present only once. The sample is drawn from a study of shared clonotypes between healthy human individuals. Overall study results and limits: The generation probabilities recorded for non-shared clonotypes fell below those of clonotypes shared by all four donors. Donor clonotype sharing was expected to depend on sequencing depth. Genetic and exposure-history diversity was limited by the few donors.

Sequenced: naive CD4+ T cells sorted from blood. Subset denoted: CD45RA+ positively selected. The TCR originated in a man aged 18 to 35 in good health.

The CDR3 region is CASVSPYSYEQYF. The CDR3 nucleotides are TGTGCCAGCGTAAGCCCCTACTCCTACGAGCAGTACTTC. J is TRBJ2-7 and V is TRBV6-4, with no clear D. The V and J ends lost 8 bases and 0 bases respectively, with 11 bases between them. The CDR3 contains 13 residues. Per the germline V gene, CDR1 is MRHNA and CDR2 is SNTAGT.